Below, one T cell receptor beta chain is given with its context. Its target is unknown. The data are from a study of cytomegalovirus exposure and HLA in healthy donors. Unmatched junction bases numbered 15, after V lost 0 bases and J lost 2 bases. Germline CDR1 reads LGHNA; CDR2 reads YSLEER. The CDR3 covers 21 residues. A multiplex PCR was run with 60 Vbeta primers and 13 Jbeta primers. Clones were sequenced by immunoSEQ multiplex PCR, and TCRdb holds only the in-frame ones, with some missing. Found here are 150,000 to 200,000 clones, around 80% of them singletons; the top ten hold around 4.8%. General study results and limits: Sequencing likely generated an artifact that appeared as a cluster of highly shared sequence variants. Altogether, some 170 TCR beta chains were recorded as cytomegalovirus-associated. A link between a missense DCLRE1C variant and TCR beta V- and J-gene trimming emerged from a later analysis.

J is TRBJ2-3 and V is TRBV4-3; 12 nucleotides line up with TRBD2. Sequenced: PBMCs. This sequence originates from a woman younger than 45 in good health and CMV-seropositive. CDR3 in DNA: TGCGCCAGCAGCCAAGACCCGGCCTGGACTAGCGGGGCAAGCCCCACAGATACGCAGTATTTT. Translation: CASSQDPAWTSGASPTDTQYF.